Each of the 30 T cell receptor beta chains below was sequenced from the same sample in a study of regulatory T cells in long-lasting Graves disease. Library construction for TCR beta used iRepertoire HTBI primers and Arm-PCR of CDR3 regions. TCRdb processed the multiplex PCR reads anew with MiXCR; each CDR3 protein has one entry. In the table there are roughly 300,000 distinct CDR3 sequences, 15% to 20% of which are singletons. This sample's time point: persistent/refractory GD, antithyroid drugs over 5 years with positive TRAb. Following extraction of RNA from PBMCs, that RNA was used to make the TCR library. The source material was peripheral blood mononuclear cells (PBMCs), sampled when the disease was refractory, from a patient treated with antithyroid drugs. These receptors were collected from a female donor with Graves disease.

Ten or more counts support this clonotype. J is TRBJ2-7 and V is TRBV28; D gene unclear. In germline, CDR1 is MDHEN, CDR2 SYDVKM. CDR3 size: 14 residues. The germline V and J ends were trimmed by 2 bases and 7 bases, with 15 bases remaining between them. The CDR3 is CASSLGWPEGEQYF. For the CDR3, the DNA is TGTGCCAGCAGTTTAGGGTGGCCCGAAGGGGAGCAGTACTTC.

The sample holds many counts of this clonotype. The chain uses TRBV12-3 or TRBV12-4 and TRBJ2-7; a weak D match, TRBD2 (6 bases). The CDR3 sequence is 13 residues long. The V end lost 6 bases, the J end lost 3 bases, and 12 bases lay between the germline ends. For the CDR3, the DNA is TGTGCCAGCAGCTGGAGGGGCGGCTACGAGCAGTACTTC. As protein: CASSWRGGYEQYF.

This clonotype has at least ten counts. This chain links TRBV27 with TRBJ1-1; D gene unclear. This CDR3 spans 13 amino acids. V was shortened by 5 bases and J by 6 bases, with 13 bases between the two germline ends. Germline V gene sequence: CDR1 MNHEY, CDR2 SMNVEV (reference sequence). CDR3 DNA: TGTGCCAGCAGTCCCGTCCCTCACGCTGAAGCTTTCTTT. Its protein product is CASSPVPHAEAFF.

This clonotype showed up many times. The chain carries TRBV28 and TRBJ2-5, with 9 bases aligning to TRBD2. CDR3 length equals 16 residues. V shed 1 base and J 4 bases; nucleotides not matched to a gene: 7. The germline V gene encodes CDR1 MDHEN and CDR2 SYDVKM. The CDR3 region is CASSLSFGLAIETQYF. The CDR3 DNA follows: TGTGCCAGCAGTTTATCCTTCGGACTAGCGATAGAGACCCAGTACTTC.

This clonotype came up many times. The J gene is TRBJ1-2, the V gene TRBV7-2, with 8 bases identical to TRBD1. V lost 4 bases to trimming and J lost 1 base; unmatched junction nucleotides: 14. CDR3 size: 18 residues. CDR1 SGHTA and CDR2 FQGNSA come from the germline V gene. CDR3 in DNA: TGTGCCAGCAGCTCAGGGACAGGTCTTTATGACTTTAACTATGGCTACACCTTC. It yields the protein CASSSGTGLYDFNYGYTF.

This clonotype has at least ten counts. The gene calls are TRBV20-1 and TRBJ2-5, with 8 positions matching TRBD1. The length of the CDR3 is 15 residues. J lost 5 bases, V lost 0 bases, and 8 bases had no gene match. From germline, CDR1 is DFQATT and CDR2 SNEGSKA (reference sequence). The CDR3 loop reads CSARDGGQGAETQYF. Here the CDR3 DNA reads TGCAGTGCTAGAGATGGCGGCCAGGGGGCCGAGACCCAGTACTTC.

This clonotype was detected ten times or more. The rearrangement joins TRBV5-6 to TRBJ2-5; D is ambiguous. The V and J ends lost 4 bases and 5 bases respectively, with 15 bases between them. CDR3 length: 14 residues. Per the germline V gene, CDR1 is SGHDT and CDR2 is YYEEEE. The DNA of the CDR3 is TGTGCCAGCAGCACTCCGGCGGACGGTGAGACCCAGTACTTC. It encodes CASSTPADGETQYF.

This clonotype was counted between two and nine times. This chain links TRBV7-2 with TRBJ2-1; D possibly matches TRBD1 or TRBD2 (5 bases each). V gave up 0 bases and J gave up 9 bases, with 15 bases separating them. The germline V gene has CDR1 SGHTA and CDR2 FQGNSA. The CDR3 runs 15 residues. The CDR3 nucleotides are TGTGCCAGCAGCTTAGCGGGGGAGATTACGATTGAGCAGTTCTTC. It translates to CASSLAGEITIEQFF. Using reference TRBV7-2 and TRBJ2-1 for the parts outside the CDR3, the full variable domain is GAGVSQSPSNKVTEKGKDVELRCDPISGHTALYWYRQSLGQGLEFLIYFQGNSAPDKSGLPSDRFSAERTGGSVSTLTIQRTQQEDSAVYLCASSLAGEITIEQFFGPGTRLTVL.

A few counts support this clonotype. The chain employs TRBV25-1 and TRBJ2-5; D is undetermined. With 2 bases removed from V and 1 base from J, the gap between germline ends came to 17 bases. The germline V gene has CDR1 MGHDK and CDR2 SYGVNS. This CDR3 contains 17 residues. The CDR3 protein is CASSENIFSASQETQYF. DNA for the CDR3: TGTGCCAGCAGTGAAAATATTTTCTCGGCAAGCCAAGAGACCCAGTACTTC.

As to this clonotype: A much larger clone lies a single base off, so this may be a read error. This chain links TRBV13 with TRBJ1-1; D unresolved. CDR1 is PRHDT and CDR2 is FYEKMQ in the germline V gene (reference sequence). This CDR3 region has 12 residues. The CDR3 spells CASSWRNTGAFF. CDR3 coding DNA: TGTGCCAGCAGCTGGCGGAACACTGGAGCTTTCTTT.

This clonotype was recorded a few times. The chain joins TRBV6-1 to TRBJ2-7, with TRBD1 matching over 9 bases. Trimming cost V 7 bases and J 3 bases; bases outside gene matches: 7. The CDR3 is made up of 14 amino acids. Germline CDR1 reads MNHNS; CDR2 reads SASEGT. The CDR3 DNA is TGTGCCAGCATTCCCCGGGACAGGGACTACGAGCAGTACTTC. Protein product: CASIPRDRDYEQYF.

The sample holds many counts of this clonotype. The CDR3 carries no conserved terminal phenylalanine or tryptophan, so it likely arises from a read error. The chain combines TRBV13 with TRBJ1-5, with 9 bases matching TRBD1. Germline V gives CDR1 PRHDT, CDR2 FYEKMQ (reference sequence). This CDR3 comprises 15 residues. The V gene end was trimmed by 5 bases and the J gene end by 1 base; junction bases not matched to a gene: 3. This CDR3 is CASSVGTGSNQPQHS. The DNA for the CDR3 is TGTGCCAGCAGCGTGGGGACAGGGAGCAATCAGCCCCAGCATTCT.

This clonotype has a handful of counts. The chain has TRBV5-1 and TRBJ2-5; no clear D gene. The V end lost 4 bases, the J end lost 7 bases, and 17 bases lay between the germline ends. Germline loops: CDR1 SGHRS, CDR2 YFSETQ. There are 14 residues in the CDR3. In DNA, the CDR3 is TGCGCCAGCAGCCCGGATGGAATGCTTTGGACCCAGTACTTC. It encodes CASSPDGMLWTQYF.

This clonotype was counted a few times. The rearrangement links TRBV6-1 to TRBJ1-2; possibly TRBD1 for D (6 bases). V gave up 6 bases and J gave up 4 bases, with 15 bases separating them. The CDR3 runs to 14 residues. From germline, CDR1 is MNHNS and CDR2 SASEGT. The chain's CDR3 is CASRGQGKTYGYTF. The CDR3 nucleotides read TGTGCCAGCAGGGGACAAGGAAAGACCTATGGCTACACCTTC.

Notes on this clonotype: A clone one base away is much larger, so this may be a read error. The chain couples TRBV28 to TRBJ1-2; TRBD1 is a possible D gene (6 bases). Germline-derived CDR1 and CDR2 are MDHEN and SYDVKM. The CDR3 is 13 residues long. CDR3 bases: TGTGTCAGCACCCCACAGGGACGCGGTGGCTACACCTTC. It encodes CVSTPQGRGGYTF.

This clonotype was recorded at least ten times. This sequence joins TRBV28 and TRBJ2-2, with 8 bases aligning to TRBD1. Germline loops: CDR1 MDHEN, CDR2 SYDVKM. V dropped 5 bases and J dropped 2; count of bases not matched to a gene: 1. The CDR3 runs to 14 residues. Here the CDR3 reads CASSTGGNTGELFF. The CDR3 DNA reads TGTGCCAGCAGTACAGGGGGTAACACCGGGGAGCTGTTTTTT. The whole variable domain, filled in from reference TRBV28 and TRBJ2-2, reads DVKVTQSSRYLVKRTGEKVFLECVQDMDHENMFWYRQDPGLGLRLIYFSYDVKMKEKGDIPEGYSVSREKKERFSLILESASTNQTSMYLCASSTGGNTGELFFGEGSRLTVL.

This clonotype was observed at least ten times. The chain employs TRBV28 and TRBJ2-3; 10 bases fit TRBD1. Losses at the gene ends were 5 bases for V and 0 bases for J; bases not matched to a gene: 8. The germline V gene has CDR1 MDHEN and CDR2 SYDVKM. This CDR3 is built from 17 residues. CDR3 protein: CASSGTGDYYSTDTQYF. CDR3 coding DNA: TGTGCCAGCAGTGGGACAGGGGATTACTATAGCACAGATACGCAGTATTTT.

This clonotype has a count of ten or more. This sequence joins TRBV29-1 and TRBJ2-7, with 10 bases aligning to TRBD2. The germline gives CDR1 SQVTM, CDR2 ANQGSEA. The CDR3 covers 13 residues. J gave up 2 bases and V 6 bases, and 4 bases lay outside the gene matches. For the CDR3, the DNA is TGCAGCGTCCCAGCGGGAGGGCCCTACGAGCAGTACTTC. Translating it yields CSVPAGGPYEQYF.

In DNA, the CDR3 is TGTGCCAGCAGCTCGACAGGGTCTCGTGAAAAACTGTTTTTT. It encodes CASSSTGSREKLFF. The chain combines TRBV5-6 with TRBJ1-4; TRBD1 matches at 7 bases. Germline assignment: CDR1 SGHDT and CDR2 YYEEEE. V trimming: 3 bases; J trimming: 7 bases; junction bases outside the gene matches: 6. The CDR3 spans 14 residues.

This clonotype was picked up a small number of times. V and J are TRBV9 and TRBJ2-7; 8 bases map to TRBD1. Germline CDR1 SGDLS, CDR2 YYNGEE. The J segment lost 3 bases and the V segment lost 3 bases, leaving 8 bases of the junction unmatched. This CDR3 contains 15 residues. The CDR3 coding sequence is TGTGCCAGCAGCGCGGGCCAGGGGGCCGTCTACGAGCAGTACTTC. This gives the protein CASSAGQGAVYEQYF.

The chain is built from TRBV28 and TRBJ2-3; D is unresolved. The V end lost 2 bases, the J end lost 7 bases, and 13 bases lay between the germline ends. CDR1 is MDHEN and CDR2 is SYDVKM in the germline V gene. This CDR3 contains 14 residues. The CDR3 bases are TGTGCCAGCAGTTTACCCCCAATGGCGAATACGCAGTATTTT. Its protein is CASSLPPMANTQYF.

Details on this clonotype: A read error may explain this, as a much larger clone is one base away. The chain employs TRBV12-3 or TRBV12-4 and TRBJ2-5; 8 nucleotides align to TRBD2. The CDR3 covers 15 residues. With V trimmed by 7 bases and J by 10 bases, 17 bases remained unmatched. CDR3 sequence (DNA): TGTGCCAGCAATTCCTGGGACCCCTCGCGGGGGGTCCAGTACTTC. It is translated as CASNSWDPSRGVQYF.

The chain carries TRBV5-6 and TRBJ2-7; D perhaps matches TRBD2 (7 bases). V shed 4 bases and J shed 6 bases, with 14 bases lying between them. Germline values: CDR1 SGHDT, CDR2 YYEEEE. The CDR3 extends over 13 amino acids. The CDR3 region has the DNA TGTGCCAGCAGCGTTACAGGGAGGGGCGAGCAGTACTTC. Translating gives CASSVTGRGEQYF.

In the case of this clonotype: A read error is possible here, since a much larger clone lies one base away. J is TRBJ1-1 and V is TRBV2; possible D gene TRBD1, 6 bases. V was clipped by 7 bases and J by 3 bases, with 12 bases between them. CDR1 is SNHLY, CDR2 FYNNEI, per germline. The CDR3 is made up of 13 amino acids. The CDR3 bases are TGTGCCAGCATCTGGGGGCGCGACACTGAAGCTTTCTTT. Translation gives CASIWGRDTEAFF.

The V call is TRBV18, the J call TRBJ1-2; no definite D call. Looked up from germline, CDR1 is KGHSH and CDR2 is LQKENI. The CDR3 spans 12 residues. Trimming removed 6 bases at V and 4 bases at J, with 9 bases between. CDR3 in amino acids: CASSVGPYGYTF. The CDR3 DNA follows: TGTGCCAGCTCCGTCGGCCCCTATGGCTACACCTTC.

This clonotype was recorded many times. The chain recombines TRBV11-2 with TRBJ2-7, with a weak D call TRBD1 (5 bases). From germline, CDR1 is SGHAT and CDR2 FQNNGV. This CDR3 spans 15 amino acids. V was shortened by 1 base and J by 3 bases, with 13 bases between the two germline ends. The CDR3 DNA is TGTGCCAGCAGCTTAGCGCACGACACAGGCTACGAGCAGTACTTC. It is translated as CASSLAHDTGYEQYF.

This clonotype was picked up many times. J is TRBJ1-2 and V is TRBV3-1; perhaps TRBD1 as D (5 bases). This CDR3 comprises 15 residues. Germline assignment: CDR1 LGHDT and CDR2 YNNKEL (reference sequence). Trimming took 2 bases from V and 2 from J, leaving 12 bases between them. The CDR3 coding sequence is TGTGCCAGCAGCCAACCGGGACTCCTAAACTATGGCTACACCTTC. Amino acids: CASSQPGLLNYGYTF. Full variable domain (remainder filled in from reference TRBV3-1 and TRBJ1-2): DTAVSQTPKYLVTQMGNDKSIKCEQNLGHDTMYWYKQDSKKFLKIMFSYNNKELIINETVPNRFSPKSPDKAHLNLHINSLELGDSAVYFCASSQPGLLNYGYTFGSGTRLTVV.

This clonotype was counted many times. CDR3 sequence: CSVEESEGSPLHF. CDR3 nucleotide sequence: TGCAGCGTTGAAGAGAGTGAGGGTTCACCCCTCCACTTT. The V gene is TRBV29-1, the J gene TRBJ1-6; D gene uncertain. The CDR3 consists of 13 residues. Trimming pared 0 bases from V and 9 bases from J, leaving 9 bases between. The germline V gene encodes CDR1 SQVTM and CDR2 ANQGSEA. The whole variable domain, filled in from reference TRBV29-1 and TRBJ1-6, reads SAVISQKPSRDICQRGTSLTIQCQVDSQVTMMFWYRQQPGQSLTLIATANQGSEATYESGFVIDKFPISRPNLTFSTLTVSNMSPEDSSIYLCSVEESEGSPLHFGNGTRLTVT.

This clonotype was counted at least ten times. V is TRBV27 and J is TRBJ1-5; no clear D. The CDR3 is 13 amino acids. CDR1 MNHEY and CDR2 SMNVEV come from the germline V gene (reference sequence). Trimming left V 6 bases short and J 4 bases short, with 10 bases between. The CDR3 nucleotides are TGTGCCAGCAGCTTAAGTCAGAATCAGCCCCAGCATTTT. Translation: CASSLSQNQPQHF.

This clonotype occurred many times. This chain uses TRBV28 with TRBJ2-5; no clear D. The CDR3 totals 13 residues. The V end lost 3 bases, the J end lost 4 bases, and 9 bases lay between the germline ends. Germline V CDR1 and CDR2: MDHEN, SYDVKM. The CDR3 DNA follows: TGTGCCAGCAGTTTTCCGCTAACAGAGACCCAGTACTTC. Encoded protein: CASSFPLTETQYF.